This passage covers 21 T cell receptor beta chains from one sample sequenced in a study of read filtering for tumor transcriptome and immune sequencing (dated by TCRdb to the early 2020s). Data came from an Illumina HiSeq 4000. TCR libraries were built from 400 to 450 ng RNA with the Immunoverse kit, using molecular barcoded adaptors covering alpha/delta and beta/gamma chains. TCRdb redid the processing of the public reads, applying fastp at Q25 and MiXCR, and retained in-frame beta chains. A single entry per CDR3 protein holds the most common genes and DNA from its merged rows. Recorded for this sample are some 41,000 distinct CDR3 sequences; over 10% of them occurred a single time. The ten largest clones capture approximately 28% of the sample. Sample: a population of CD138-negative cells sorted from bone marrow. Reading the label with the study, this specimen's cell subset or site is: bone marrow mononuclear cells depleted of CD138+ plasma/myeloma cells by negative magnetic selection. All receptors come from a donor at least 40 years old with multiple myeloma.

This clonotype appeared many times. The V gene is TRBV7-9, the J gene TRBJ2-1, with a possible D match to TRBD2 (6 bases). The CDR3 runs 15 residues. V was clipped by 5 bases and J by 7 bases, with 18 bases between them. The germline V gene has CDR1 SEHNR and CDR2 FQNEAQ (reference sequence). In DNA form, the CDR3 reads TGTGCCAGCAGCCGAACGGAAATGGGGGGTAATGAGCAGTTCTTC. Residues: CASSRTEMGGNEQFF. Based on the CDR3 plus reference TRBV7-9 and TRBJ2-1, the full variable domain is DTGVSQNPRHKITKRGQNVTFRCDPISEHNRLYWYRQTLGQGPEFLTYFQNEAQLEKSRLLSDRFSAERPKGSFSTLEIQRTEQGDSAMYLCASSRTEMGGNEQFFGPGTRLTVL.

This clonotype was recorded at least ten times. The rearrangement uses TRBV4-2 and TRBJ1-1; D possibly corresponds to TRBD1 (5 bases). Germline V gives CDR1 LGHNA, CDR2 YNFKEQ. V was trimmed by 1 base and J by 7 bases, leaving 10 bases between them. The CDR3 extends over 13 amino acids. Written as DNA, the CDR3 is TGTGCCAGCAGCCAAGGTAACGGGGGTGAAGCTTTCTTT. This encodes CASSQGNGGEAFF.

By its share, this clonotype is medium-sized. The chain recombines TRBV24-1 with TRBJ2-1; the D gene is possibly TRBD2 (6 bases). Germline values: CDR1 KGHDR, CDR2 SFDVKD. The V end lost 9 bases, the J end lost 5 bases, and 10 bases lay between the germline ends. This CDR3 region has 12 residues. The CDR3 is CATGGTNNEQFF. The CDR3 nucleotides are TGTGCCACCGGCGGGACCAACAATGAGCAGTTCTTC.

This clonotype was found many times. The CDR3 loop is CASSRGGQETQYF. The CDR3 DNA reads as TGTGCCAGCAGCCGGGGGGGACAAGAGACCCAGTACTTC. This chain links TRBV7-3 with TRBJ2-5; 8 positions match TRBD2. The V gene end was trimmed by 5 bases and the J gene end by 2 bases; junction bases not matched to a gene: 1. Germline V gene data show CDR1 as SGHTA and CDR2 as FQGTGA. The CDR3 has 13 amino acids.

The sample holds one count of this clonotype. An end of the junction differs from the germline gene, which may be a read error. The rearrangement links TRBV6-1 to TRBJ2-3; TRBD2 matches 8 bases. The germline V gene encodes CDR1 MNHNS and CDR2 SASEGT. The CDR3 contains 13 residues. The CDR3 loop is CASNLAGIDAQYF. In DNA form, the CDR3 reads TGTGCCAGCAACTTAGCGGGGATAGATGCGCAGTATTTT.

There are many counts of this clonotype. V is TRBV15 and J is TRBJ2-5; TRBD1 matches 11 bases. The CDR3 loop spans 16 amino acids. Germline loops: CDR1 LNHNV, CDR2 YYDKDF (reference sequence). V dropped 6 bases and J dropped 4; count of bases not matched to a gene: 10. The CDR3 nucleotides read TGTGCCACCAGTAAAGGACAGGGGGCGTTCGGAGAGACCCAGTACTTC. It yields the protein CATSKGQGAFGETQYF.

This clonotype was counted many times. V gene TRBV5-5 combines with J gene TRBJ2-1, with 8 bases identical to TRBD2. V lost 1 base, J lost 7 bases, and 7 bases stayed unmatched. Germline V gene lookup returns CDR1 SGHKS and CDR2 YYEKEE (reference sequence). This CDR3 contains 15 residues. CDR3 region: CASSLLASGSNEQFF. The CDR3 coding sequence is TGTGCCAGCAGCTTGTTAGCTAGCGGGTCGAATGAGCAGTTCTTC.

This clonotype was observed many times. The rearrangement joins TRBV23-1 to TRBJ2-7, with 7 nucleotides matching TRBD1. TRBV23-1 counts as an open reading frame of uncertain function. CDR3 length equals 16 residues. J was trimmed by 3 bases and V by 11 bases; bases with no gene match: 19. The CDR3 reads CARGGGRPPSYYEQYF. The DNA for the CDR3 is TGCGCCCGAGGGGGCGGACGTCCGCCTTCCTACTACGAGCAGTACTTC.

This clonotype came up many times. CDR3 sequence: CASSLDPGGMNTEAFF. The CDR3 region has the DNA TGTGCCAGCAGCTTAGACCCGGGTGGAATGAACACTGAAGCTTTCTTT. The chain recombines TRBV11-2 with TRBJ1-1; no clear D. The CDR3 has 16 amino acids. V lost 0 bases to trimming and J lost 0 bases, with 11 bases between them. Germline V gene sequence: CDR1 SGHAT, CDR2 FQNNGV.

Of note for this clonotype: A much larger clone lies a single base off, so this may be a read error. The chain employs TRBV2 and TRBJ2-7; D assignment may be TRBD1 or TRBD2 (6 bases each). The CDR3 consists of 15 residues. Germline loops: CDR1 SNHLY, CDR2 FYNNEI. CDR3 bases: TGTGCCAGCAGTGAAGCGTTGGGGGGCCCCTACGAGCGGTACTTC. It encodes CASSEALGGPYERYF.

This clonotype was seen at least ten times. Here the CDR3 DNA reads TGCAGTGCTAGAGATCTTTATAAGGGCAGAGCCTACGAGCAGTACTTC. Translated: CSARDLYKGRAYEQYF. The chain joins TRBV20-1 to TRBJ2-7; D uncertain. There are 16 residues in the CDR3. CDR1 and CDR2 (germline): DFQATT, SNEGSKA (reference sequence). The V end lost 0 bases, the J end lost 2 bases, and 17 bases lay between the germline ends.

This clonotype is labeled medium-sized. The V gene is TRBV5-1, the J gene TRBJ2-1; no definite D call. CDR1 is SGHRS and CDR2 is YFSETQ in the germline V gene. The germline V and J ends were trimmed by 4 bases and 6 bases, with 14 bases remaining between them. The CDR3 has 14 residues. DNA of the CDR3: TGCGCCAGCAGCCCGACCCCTCGGGTCAATGAGCAGTTCTTC. Residues: CASSPTPRVNEQFF. Drawing the rest from reference TRBV5-1 and TRBJ2-1, the complete variable domain is KAGVTQTPRYLIKTRGQQVTLSCSPISGHRSVSWYQQTPGQGLQFLFEYFSETQRNKGNFPGRFSGRQFSNSRSEMNVSTLELGDSALYLCASSPTPRVNEQFFGPGTRLTVL.

In this sample, this clonotype turned up a few times. CDR3 DNA: TGTGCCAGCAGTGCTCAGCCAGCGCAAGAGACCCAGTACTTC. Amino acids: CASSAQPAQETQYF. The chain carries TRBV28 and TRBJ2-5; D is undetermined. V gave up 5 bases and J gave up 2 bases, with 12 bases separating them. The CDR3 loop spans 14 amino acids. Germline V gene data show CDR1 as MDHEN and CDR2 as SYDVKM.

For the CDR3, the DNA is TGCGCCAGCAGCTTGGAGGGGACAGGGGGCGTCGAGTTCTTC. It encodes CASSLEGTGGVEFF. The J gene is TRBJ2-1, the V gene TRBV5-1; 12 nucleotides align to TRBD1. After removal of 0 bases from V and 14 bases from J, the junction contained 6 bases not matched to a gene. The CDR3 contains 14 residues. CDR1 is SGHRS, CDR2 YFSETQ, per germline.

This clonotype came up many times. The rearrangement joins TRBV6-2 or TRBV6-3 to TRBJ2-3; 8 nucleotides align to TRBD2. The CDR3 totals 15 residues. Germline loops: CDR1 MNHEY, CDR2 SVGEGT. With V trimmed by 6 bases and J by 5 bases, 10 bases remained unmatched. The CDR3 loop is CASSHGVAGKDTQYF. The CDR3 bases are TGTGCCAGCAGCCACGGGGTAGCGGGAAAAGATACGCAGTATTTT.

This clonotype was seen at least ten times. V is TRBV27 and J is TRBJ1-1; maybe TRBD1 (6 bases). The CDR3 has 13 amino acids. Trimming shortened V by 5 bases and J by 5 bases, and 12 bases separated the two germline ends. CDR1 and CDR2 from the germline V gene are MNHEY and SMNVEV (reference sequence). The CDR3 reads CASSLTGRTEAFF. CDR3 DNA sequence: TGTGCCAGCAGTCTTACAGGGAGAACTGAAGCTTTCTTT.

In its sample, this clonotype was seen many times. The chain joins TRBV10-3 to TRBJ1-1; D is unresolved. Germline CDR1 ENHRY, CDR2 SYGVKD. V was cut by 9 bases and J by 2 bases, with 13 bases left in between. CDR3 length: 13 amino acids. CDR3 in DNA: TGTGCCATTCAGCGAGGGCCCAACACTGAAGCTTTCTTT. Translated, it gives CAIQRGPNTEAFF.

Ten or more counts support this clonotype. The chain uses TRBV27 and TRBJ2-5; D remains unclear. Germline V lookup: CDR1 MNHEY, CDR2 SMNVEV (reference sequence). Trimming cost V 8 bases and J 5 bases, with 15 bases left between them. CDR3 length equals 13 residues. The CDR3 DNA sequence: TGTGCCAGCTCACCAGTCCCCCTGGAGACCCAGTACTTC. This sequence encodes CASSPVPLETQYF.

This clonotype was recorded many times. V and J are TRBV29-1 and TRBJ2-1; 13 bases align to TRBD2. The CDR3 consists of 18 residues. V was pared by 0 bases and J by 6 bases, with 11 bases of the junction left unmatched. CDR1 and CDR2 (germline): SQVTM, ANQGSEA. The CDR3 sequence is CSVEEATSGRVAGNEQFF. CDR3 in DNA: TGCAGCGTTGAAGAAGCAACTAGCGGGAGGGTCGCTGGCAATGAGCAGTTCTTC.

V gene TRBV28 combines with J gene TRBJ2-7; possible D gene TRBD2, 5 bases. The CDR3 totals 16 residues. CDR1 and CDR2 (germline): MDHEN, SYDVKM. V lost 5 bases and J 2 bases, leaving 19 bases between the germline ends. This CDR3 is CASSPSDFRGPYEQYF. CDR3 sequence (DNA): TGTGCCAGCAGTCCTTCGGACTTTCGCGGCCCCTACGAGCAGTACTTC. The entire variable domain, with the rest obtained from reference TRBV28 and TRBJ2-7, is as follows: DVKVTQSSRYLVKRTGEKVFLECVQDMDHENMFWYRQDPGLGLRLIYFSYDVKMKEKGDIPEGYSVSREKKERFSLILESASTNQTSMYLCASSPSDFRGPYEQYFGPGTRLTVT.

This clonotype was picked up many times. The chain combines TRBV10-3 with TRBJ2-2; TRBD2 agrees at 8 bases. V lost 4 bases, J lost 6 bases, and 4 bases stayed unmatched. CDR1 and CDR2 from the germline V gene are ENHRY and SYGVKD. The length of the CDR3 is 14 residues. This CDR3 is CAISAGLDSGELFF. DNA for the CDR3: TGTGCCATCAGTGCGGGACTAGATTCCGGGGAGCTGTTTTTT.